This TCR beta chain came from a study of OX40 agonist ivuxolimab in advanced cancers. Notes on the research overall: Ivuxolimab, which targeted the costimulatory receptor OX40 (CD134), was an agonistic, fully human IgG2 monoclonal antibody. Intravenous ivuxolimab was administered to patients every 2 weeks at six dose levels: 0.01, 0.1, 0.3, 1.5, 3 and 10 mg/kg. Of the roughly 54 dose-escalation patients, hepatocellular carcinoma was present in approximately 20, melanoma in around 15, renal cell carcinoma in 9 and head and neck cancer in 9. A male proportion of 70% to 90% and a mean age of approximately 60 years, ranging from roughly 23 to 80, were recorded for the dose-escalation cohort. Patients were allowed to have had prior anti-PD-1, anti-PD-L1 or anti-CTLA-4 therapy, and 40% of the dose-escalation patients had previously received checkpoint inhibitors. Partial responses were achieved by three dose-escalation patients, of whom one had hepatocellular carcinoma and two had cutaneous melanoma. Peripheral TCRbeta sequencing aimed to test whether ivuxolimab altered TCR sequence diversity and caused clonal T-cell expansion. The paper covers the monotherapy dose-escalation part of the phase I ivuxolimab trial, which included N = 52 patients.

The paper's findings and limits, for the study overall: At doses from 0.1 to 3.0 mg/kg, clonal expansion was seen in both CD4+ and CD8+ blood T cells between baseline and week 6. On average, CD8+ T cells showed more expanded clones than CD4+ T cells after ivuxolimab. The antigen specificity of the peripheral T cells that underwent clonal expansion was not determined. In the 0.1-3.0 mg/kg groups, partial responders had among the lowest normalized peripheral clonal expansion, particularly in CD8+ T cells. Low levels of normalized T-cell clonal expansion were also seen in some nonresponding patients.

Worth noting for this clone: The clone's antigen remains unknown. One base away there is no much larger clone; base qualities are not given.

Reading the germline V gene (reference sequence) gives CDR1 LNHDA and CDR2 SQIVND. Taken from cysteine to phenylalanine, the CDR3 has 17 residues. Of all the DNA, just the CDR3 is kept, 51 bases in frame from base 1. Trimming leaves V shorter by 5 bases and J shorter by 5 bases, with the junction holding 12 bases beyond the gene matches. For sequencing of the TCRbeta CDR3 region, genomic DNA was extracted from the sorted cells. The immunoSEQ Assay was used to sequence the TCRbeta CDR3 regions. TCRdb took this table from immuneACCESS and kept in-frame rearrangements with V and J called. Such tables lack part of the clones; where checked against another copy, unresolved V genes explain under half of the gap, and the rest is unexplained. In all, the sample holds about 43,000 clones, and 80% of those were seen once. The top ten clones comprise over 3.5% of the sample. The trial excluded patients who had a history of autoimmune disease or were on systemic immunosuppression. Peripheral blood for TCR sequencing was drawn from every dose cohort at baseline, at cycle 4 day 1 and at cycle 7 day 1. Samples came from an open-label, multicenter, first-in-human phase I dose-escalation trial of ivuxolimab. Adults with locally advanced or metastatic head and neck squamous cell, hepatocellular, melanoma or renal cell carcinoma were enrolled in the trial. CD4+ and CD8+ T cells were sorted separately from peripheral blood before TCR sequencing.

Recombination connected TRBV19 to TRBJ2-5; TRBD1 aligns with 12 central bases. The TCR originated in an adult with an advanced solid tumor such as melanoma, head and neck, liver or kidney cancer. Sequencing used CD4+ or CD8+ T cells sorted from blood, obtained in a trial of the OX40 agonist ivuxolimab. CDR3 protein: CASSQKTGQGARETQYF. The nucleotides are TGTGCCAGTAGTCAAAAAACGGGACAGGGGGCGCGGGAGACCCAGTACTTC. Where the CDR3 stops, the reference TRBV19 and TRBJ2-5 genes take over; the full variable domain is DGGITQSPKYLFRKEGQNVTLSCEQNLNHDAMYWYRQDPGQGLRLIYYSQIVNDFQKGDIAEGYSVSREKKESFPLTVTSAQKNPTAFYLCASSQKTGQGARETQYFGPGTRLLVL.